Shown below are 27 T cell receptor beta chains from a single sample sequenced in a study of cytomegalovirus exposure and HLA in healthy donors. The primer mix had 60 Vbeta and 13 Jbeta primers. Profiled with immunoSEQ multiplex PCR; TCRdb holds only in-frame clones, not every one. Here the sample spans roughly 100,000 clones, roughly 80% being singletons. Sequences were obtained from PBMCs. All receptors come from a female donor in good health and CMV-seropositive.

V usage is TRBV27 and J usage is TRBJ1-5, with TRBD1 as a possible D gene (6 bases). The length of the CDR3 is 13 residues. Trimming pared 5 bases from V and 11 bases from J, leaving 16 bases between. Per germline, CDR1 MNHEY and CDR2 SMNVEV (reference sequence). The CDR3 sequence is CASSPGQLASQHF. The CDR3 coding sequence is TGTGCCAGCAGTCCCGGACAGTTAGCATCCCAGCATTTT.

The rearrangement uses TRBV2 and TRBJ1-2, with TRBD1 as a possible D gene (6 bases). V lost 1 base, J lost 7 bases, and 16 bases lay in between. The CDR3 spans 15 residues. The germline V gene encodes CDR1 SNHLY and CDR2 FYNNEI. Here the CDR3 reads CASSEVSYGGPGYTF. DNA of the CDR3: TGTGCCAGCAGTGAAGTATCGTACGGGGGGCCTGGCTACACCTTC. The complete variable domain, with remaining parts taken from reference TRBV2 and TRBJ1-2, reads EPEVTQTPSHQVTQMGQEVILRCVPISNHLYFYWYRQILGQKVEFLVSFYNNEISEKSEIFDDQFSVERPDGSNFTLKIRSTKLEDSAMYFCASSEVSYGGPGYTFGSGTRLTVV.

The chain employs TRBV19 and TRBJ1-1; D is possibly TRBD1 (6 bases). Germline V gives CDR1 LNHDA, CDR2 SQIVND (reference sequence). The V end lost 6 bases, the J end lost 0 bases, and 11 bases lay between the germline ends. The CDR3 covers 14 residues. DNA for the CDR3: TGTGCCAGTAGACACGGACAGATGAACACTGAAGCTTTCTTT. Its translation is CASRHGQMNTEAFF. The complete variable domain, with remaining parts taken from reference TRBV19 and TRBJ1-1, reads DGGITQSPKYLFRKEGQNVTLSCEQNLNHDAMYWYRQDPGQGLRLIYYSQIVNDFQKGDIAEGYSVSREKKESFPLTVTSAQKNPTAFYLCASRHGQMNTEAFFGQGTRLTVV.

CDR3 sequence reads: CASSPNHYEQYF. In DNA form, the CDR3 reads TGTGCCAGCAGCCCTAATCACTACGAGCAGTACTTC. The genes are TRBV9 and TRBJ2-7; D is ambiguous. Trimming took 4 bases from V and 3 from J, leaving 8 bases between them. The CDR3 contains 12 residues. Germline V gives CDR1 SGDLS, CDR2 YYNGEE.

This clone was found a few times. The rearrangement joins TRBV5-4 to TRBJ2-1; the D gene is possibly TRBD2 (7 bases). Germline-derived CDR1 and CDR2 are SGHNT and YYREEE (reference sequence). The CDR3 has 16 residues. V was pared by 4 bases and J by 13 bases, with 27 bases between. CDR3 bases: TGTGCCAGCAGCCAGATCGGGGGGCTGCCAGATCCTATCCAGTTCTTC. This gives the protein CASSQIGGLPDPIQFF.

The chain uses TRBV19 and TRBJ2-7; 8 bases align to TRBD1. CDR3 length: 15 amino acids. From germline, CDR1 is LNHDA and CDR2 SQIVND (reference sequence). V was pared by 1 base and J by 6 bases, with 8 bases of the junction left unmatched. This CDR3 reads CASSIAGQGLGEQYF. CDR3 coding DNA: TGTGCCAGTAGTATAGCAGGACAGGGTCTGGGCGAGCAGTACTTC.

The CDR3 DNA is TGTGCCAGCAGCGCACCCGGGACAGGGCAGAATGAGCAGTTCTTC. This sequence encodes CASSAPGTGQNEQFF. The chain carries TRBV9 and TRBJ2-1, with TRBD1 matching over 9 bases. Germline-derived CDR1 and CDR2 are SGDLS and YYNGEE. The CDR3 has 15 amino acids. V gave up 3 bases and J gave up 7 bases; unmatched junction bases: 8.

The genes are TRBV13 and TRBJ2-1; TRBD1 matches 9 bases. Germline lookup yields CDR1 PRHDT and CDR2 FYEKMQ (reference sequence). The CDR3 is 15 amino acids. J lost 7 bases, V lost 5 bases, and 9 bases had no gene match. The CDR3 sequence is CASSPGTGFRNEQFF. Written as DNA, the CDR3 is TGTGCCAGCAGCCCCGGGACAGGGTTTCGGAATGAGCAGTTCTTC.

The J gene is TRBJ2-7, the V gene TRBV6-5; TRBD1 matches 7 bases. With 3 bases clipped from V and 7 bases from J, the junction kept 9 bases outside the gene matches. The CDR3 runs to 14 residues. Germline V gene lookup returns CDR1 MNHEY and CDR2 SVGAGI. For the CDR3, the DNA is TGTGCCAGCAGTTATTACAGGGGCTTCGGGGAGCAGTACTTC. This gives the protein CASSYYRGFGEQYF.

This chain connects TRBV6-1 to TRBJ2-1; a possible D gene is TRBD1 (6 bases). V lost 10 bases and J 3 bases, leaving 19 bases between the germline ends. This CDR3 comprises 15 residues. CDR1 and CDR2 (germline): MNHNS, SASEGT. The CDR3 is CATSPPRGHYNEQFF. The CDR3 region has the DNA TGTGCCACGTCGCCCCCCAGGGGTCACTACAATGAGCAGTTCTTC.

The chain joins TRBV6-5 to TRBJ2-1, with D tentatively TRBD2 (5 bases). Germline assignment: CDR1 MNHEY and CDR2 SVGAGI. The CDR3 covers 15 residues. Trimming removed 4 bases at V and 0 bases at J, with 10 bases between. The CDR3 bases are TGTGCCAGCAGTTCGTTGGGGAGCTCCTACAATGAGCAGTTCTTC. It translates to CASSSLGSSYNEQFF.

The genes are TRBV29-1 and TRBJ1-2, with D perhaps matching TRBD1 (5 bases). This CDR3 contains 18 residues. The ends were cut back, 0 bases at V and 0 bases at J, with 20 bases in the middle. The germline CDR1 and CDR2 sequences are SQVTM and ANQGSEA. CDR3 DNA: TGCAGCGTTGAAGATCCCGATCTCGGGGGAGATACTAACTATGGCTACACCTTC. Translated: CSVEDPDLGGDTNYGYTF.

This clone was observed once. The chain links TRBV7-2 to TRBJ1-3, with a weak D call TRBD1 (6 bases). Germline V gene data show CDR1 as SGHTA and CDR2 as FQGNSA. Trimming cost V 5 bases and J 0 bases, with 17 bases left between them. This CDR3 contains 17 residues. The CDR3, as DNA: TGTGCCAGCAGCCTAAGACTTACAGGGCACTCTGGAAACACCATATATTTT. It yields the protein CASSLRLTGHSGNTIYF. Combining the CDR3 with reference TRBV7-2 and TRBJ1-3 gives the whole variable domain GAGVSQSPSNKVTEKGKDVELRCDPISGHTALYWYRQSLGQGLEFLIYFQGNSAPDKSGLPSDRFSAERTGGSVSTLTIQRTQQEDSAVYLCASSLRLTGHSGNTIYFGEGSWLTVV.

This clone was observed a single time. The rearrangement links TRBV19 to TRBJ1-2; D possibly corresponds to TRBD1 (5 bases). Trimming stripped 4 bases from V and 2 bases from J, with 14 bases between. This CDR3 is 15 amino acids long. From germline, CDR1 is LNHDA and CDR2 SQIVND (reference sequence). DNA of the CDR3: TGTGCCAGTAGTAGTTCGACAGCCTACAACTATGGCTACACCTTC. As protein: CASSSSTAYNYGYTF.

This clone showed up just a few times. The CDR3 is CASSHTGQGNYGYTF. Here the CDR3 DNA reads TGTGCCAGCAGCCATACGGGACAGGGGAACTATGGCTACACCTTC. The gene calls are TRBV6-6 and TRBJ1-2, with 10 bases lining up with TRBD1. Germline assignment: CDR1 MNHNY and CDR2 SVGAGI (reference sequence). The CDR3 runs to 15 residues. V was clipped by 6 bases and J by 2 bases; unmatched bases: 6.

The V call is TRBV27, the J call TRBJ2-1, with TRBD2 matching over 8 bases. V dropped 0 bases and J dropped 4; count of bases not matched to a gene: 8. The CDR3 is made up of 17 amino acids. CDR1 is MNHEY, CDR2 SMNVEV, per germline (reference sequence). The CDR3 nucleotides read TGTGCCAGCAGTTTATCGGGACTAGTAGCGGTGTACAATGAGCAGTTCTTC. Its protein product is CASSLSGLVAVYNEQFF.

This rearrangement joins TRBV6-1 to TRBJ2-1; D may be TRBD1 (6 bases). From germline, CDR1 is MNHNS and CDR2 SASEGT. V was pared by 6 bases and J by 11 bases, with 14 bases between. This CDR3 spans 12 amino acids. The CDR3 loop is CASRTRDTQQFF. The CDR3 coding sequence is TGTGCCAGCAGGACCCGGGACACCCAGCAGTTCTTC.

V usage is TRBV28 and J usage is TRBJ2-7, with D possibly TRBD2 on 7 matching bases. The germline V gene encodes CDR1 MDHEN and CDR2 SYDVKM. Trimming shortened V by 4 bases and J by 0 bases, and 16 bases separated the two germline ends. The CDR3 extends over 16 amino acids. In DNA form, the CDR3 reads TGTGCCAGCAGTTCCCTCGGGGGGCCCAGCTCCTACGAGCAGTACTTC. Translating it yields CASSSLGGPSSYEQYF. Full variable domain (rest looked up from reference TRBV28 and TRBJ2-7): DVKVTQSSRYLVKRTGEKVFLECVQDMDHENMFWYRQDPGLGLRLIYFSYDVKMKEKGDIPEGYSVSREKKERFSLILESASTNQTSMYLCASSSLGGPSSYEQYFGPGTRLTVT.

The rearrangement links TRBV2 to TRBJ1-2; D is undetermined. The CDR3 is 14 residues long. Per germline, CDR1 SNHLY and CDR2 FYNNEI. With 2 bases removed from V and 5 bases from J, the gap between germline ends came to 12 bases. CDR3 loop: CASSESRGGYGYTF. In DNA, the CDR3 is TGTGCCAGCAGTGAATCCCGCGGAGGGTATGGCTACACCTTC. The complete variable domain, with remaining parts taken from reference TRBV2 and TRBJ1-2, reads EPEVTQTPSHQVTQMGQEVILRCVPISNHLYFYWYRQILGQKVEFLVSFYNNEISEKSEIFDDQFSVERPDGSNFTLKIRSTKLEDSAMYFCASSESRGGYGYTFGSGTRLTVV.

The chain combines TRBV7-8 with TRBJ1-2; possibly TRBD1 for D (5 bases). The CDR3 covers 15 residues. V lost 5 bases and J 8 bases, leaving 21 bases between the germline ends. The V gene's germline CDR1 is SGHVS and CDR2 FQNEAQ. In DNA form, the CDR3 reads TGTGCCAGCAGCCCGGGGGGGAGGGCGATTGCAGGCTACACCTTC. Its translation is CASSPGGRAIAGYTF. The full variable domain, rest sourced from reference TRBV7-8 and TRBJ1-2, is GAGVSQSPRYKVAKRGQDVALRCDPISGHVSLFWYQQALGQGPEFLTYFQNEAQLDKSGLPSDRFFAERPEGSVSTLKIQRTQQEDSAVYLCASSPGGRAIAGYTFGSGTRLTVV.

V is TRBV4-1 and J is TRBJ1-1, with TRBD1 matching 8 bases. CDR1 is MGHRA and CDR2 is YSYEKL in the germline V gene. Trimming at V came to 4 bases and at J to 4 bases, leaving 17 bases not matched to a gene. The CDR3 has 18 residues. In nucleotides, the CDR3 is TGCGCCAGCAGCCCCAGGAGTCAGGGGGCCGTTTTGACCACTGAAGCTTTCTTT. Translating it yields CASSPRSQGAVLTTEAFF.

This chain links TRBV29-1 with TRBJ2-3; a weak D match, TRBD2 (6 bases). The germline gives CDR1 SQVTM, CDR2 ANQGSEA. The germline V and J ends were trimmed by 2 bases and 8 bases, with 14 bases remaining between them. The CDR3 totals 13 residues. CDR3 sequence (DNA): TGCAGCGTTGAACTTGTGGAGGGCGGTACGCAGTATTTT. Its protein product is CSVELVEGGTQYF.

This clone came up a few times. V gene TRBV7-3 combines with J gene TRBJ2-1; weak D call: TRBD1 (5 bases). CDR1 is SGHTA, CDR2 FQGTGA, per germline. This CDR3 is built from 14 residues. The ends were cut back, 5 bases at V and 2 bases at J, with 10 bases in the middle. CDR3 loop: CASSVTGPYNEQFF. CDR3 DNA sequence: TGTGCCAGCAGCGTTACAGGTCCCTACAATGAGCAGTTCTTC. Full variable domain (outside the CDR3, taken from reference TRBV7-3 and TRBJ2-1): GAGVSQTPSNKVTEKGKYVELRCDPISGHTALYWYRQSLGQGPEFLIYFQGTGAADDSGLPNDRFFAVRPEGSVSTLKIQRTERGDSAVYLCASSVTGPYNEQFFGPGTRLTVL.

The CDR3 DNA reads TGCGCCAGCAGCTTGCGGGGGACAGGAGATATAGAGGAGCAGTACTTC. Amino acid sequence: CASSLRGTGDIEEQYF. J is TRBJ2-7 and V is TRBV5-1, with TRBD1 matching 8 bases. The J segment lost 7 bases and the V segment lost 1 base, leaving 13 bases of the junction unmatched. This CDR3 comprises 16 residues. Germline CDR1 is SGHRS and CDR2 is YFSETQ.

The chain uses TRBV28 and TRBJ1-5; weak D call: TRBD1 (6 bases). Germline-derived CDR1 and CDR2 are MDHEN and SYDVKM. Trimming left V 2 bases short and J 3 bases short, with 11 bases between. CDR3 length equals 15 residues. Here the CDR3 reads CASSLTGQNNQPQHF. CDR3 coding DNA: TGTGCCAGCAGTTTAACAGGACAGAACAATCAGCCCCAGCATTTT.

This chain connects TRBV5-1 to TRBJ2-1; 9 bases agree with TRBD2. Germline V CDR1 and CDR2: SGHRS, YFSETQ. The CDR3 spans 15 residues. Trimming removed 2 bases from V and 4 bases from J; junction bases left unmatched: 4. CDR3 sequence (DNA): TGCGCCAGCAGCTTTAGCGGGGGAACTTACAATGAGCAGTTCTTC. It translates to CASSFSGGTYNEQFF.

The chain joins TRBV9 to TRBJ2-3; TRBD2 is a possible D gene (6 bases). V gave up 0 bases and J gave up 2 bases, with 10 bases separating them. CDR3 size: 15 residues. The germline gives CDR1 SGDLS, CDR2 YYNGEE. CDR3 nucleotides: TGTGCCAGCAGCGTAGGCGGGGATCTCACAGATACGCAGTATTTT. Protein sequence: CASSVGGDLTDTQYF.